This T cell receptor (beta chain) is from a study of technical replicates of blood from a few donors. The germline CDR1 and CDR2 sequences are SGHDN and FVKESK. V lost 1 base, J lost 5 bases, and 9 bases lay in between. CDR3 length: 13 amino acids. Clones were sequenced by immunoSEQ multiplex PCR, and TCRdb holds only the in-frame ones, with some missing. The repertoire holds 65,000 to 90,000 clones, with roughly 93% as singletons. The chain joins TRBV14 to TRBJ2-7; D is uncertain. The sequencing sample was made of T cells isolated from PBMCs. The sequence derives from a human donor in good health. The CDR3 region has the DNA TGTGCCAGCAGCCAAGGTAGGAGAAACGAGCAGTACTTC. Translation gives CASSQGRRNEQYF.